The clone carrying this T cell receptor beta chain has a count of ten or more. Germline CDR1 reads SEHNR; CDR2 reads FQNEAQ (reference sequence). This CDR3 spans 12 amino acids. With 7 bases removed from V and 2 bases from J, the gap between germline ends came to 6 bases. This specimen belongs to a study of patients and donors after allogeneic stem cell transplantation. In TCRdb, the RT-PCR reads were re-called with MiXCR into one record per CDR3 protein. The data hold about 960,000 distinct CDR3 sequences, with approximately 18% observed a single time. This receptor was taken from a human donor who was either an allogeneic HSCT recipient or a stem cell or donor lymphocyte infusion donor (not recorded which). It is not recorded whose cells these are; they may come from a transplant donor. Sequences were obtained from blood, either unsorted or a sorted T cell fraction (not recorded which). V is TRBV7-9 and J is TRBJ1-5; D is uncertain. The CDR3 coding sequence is TGTGCCAGCAACCGGGGCAATCAGCCCCAGCATTTT. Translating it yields CASNRGNQPQHF. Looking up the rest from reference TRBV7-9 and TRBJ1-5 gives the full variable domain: DTGVSQNPRHKITKRGQNVTFRCDPISEHNRLYWYRQTLGQGPEFLTYFQNEAQLEKSRLLSDRFSAERPKGSFSTLEIQRTEQGDSAMYLCASNRGNQPQHFGDGTRLSIL.